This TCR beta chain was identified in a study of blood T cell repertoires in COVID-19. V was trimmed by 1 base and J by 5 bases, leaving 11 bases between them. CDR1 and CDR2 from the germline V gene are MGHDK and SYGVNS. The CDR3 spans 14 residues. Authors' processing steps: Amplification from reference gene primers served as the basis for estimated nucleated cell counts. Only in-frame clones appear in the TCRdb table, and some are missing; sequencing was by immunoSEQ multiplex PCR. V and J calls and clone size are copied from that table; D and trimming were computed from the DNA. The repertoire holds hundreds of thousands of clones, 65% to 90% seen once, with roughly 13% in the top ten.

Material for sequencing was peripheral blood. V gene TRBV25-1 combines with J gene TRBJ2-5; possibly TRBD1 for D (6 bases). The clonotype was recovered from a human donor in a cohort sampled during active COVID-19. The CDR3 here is CASSESGVGETQYF. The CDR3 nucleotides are TGTGCCAGCAGTGAATCAGGGGTCGGGGAGACCCAGTACTTC.